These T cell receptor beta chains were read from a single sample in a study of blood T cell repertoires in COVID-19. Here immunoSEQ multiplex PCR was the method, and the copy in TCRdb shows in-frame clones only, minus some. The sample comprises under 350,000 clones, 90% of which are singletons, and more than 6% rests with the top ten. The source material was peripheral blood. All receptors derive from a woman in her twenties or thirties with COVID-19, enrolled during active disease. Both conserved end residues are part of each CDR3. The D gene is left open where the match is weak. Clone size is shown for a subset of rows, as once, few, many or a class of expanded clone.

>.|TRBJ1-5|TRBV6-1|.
TGTGCCAGCAGTGAAGCGGGTGGGAGTTATCAGCCCCAGCATTTT
CASSEAGGSYQPQHF
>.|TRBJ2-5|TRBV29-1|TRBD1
TGCAGCGCCGCGTTCGGACAGGGGGCGCGGGAGACCCAGTACTTC
CSAAFGQGARETQYF
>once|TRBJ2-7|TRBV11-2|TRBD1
TGTGCCAGCAGCCCCCCGGCCAGGGGGCAGTACGAGCAGTACTTC
CASSPPARGQYEQYF
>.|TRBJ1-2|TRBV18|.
TGTGCCAGCTCACCACCCCCGGGAGACTATGGCTACACCTTC
CASSPPPGDYGYTF
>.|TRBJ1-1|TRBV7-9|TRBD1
TGTGCCAGCGGGACAGGGGGCTGGATCACTGAAGCTTTCTTT
CASGTGGWITEAFF
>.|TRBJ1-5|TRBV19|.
TGTGCCAGTAGTTCCGGGACTACCAATCAGCCCCAGCATTTT
CASSSGTTNQPQHF
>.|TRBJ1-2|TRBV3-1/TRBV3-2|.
TGTGCCAGCAGCCTCACCGGACAGCTCCCTTATGGCTACACCTTC
CASSLTGQLPYGYTF
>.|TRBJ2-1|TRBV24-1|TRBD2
TGTGCCACCAGTGATCGCGGGGGTCAGTCCTACAATGAGCAGTTCTTC
CATSDRGGQSYNEQFF
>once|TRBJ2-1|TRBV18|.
TGTGCCAGCTCTAAGGGGGGGAGCTCCTACAATGAGCAGTTCTTC
CASSKGGSSYNEQFF
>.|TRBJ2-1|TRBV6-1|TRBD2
TGTGCCAGCAGTGAATACAGCGGGGGCTACAATGAGCAGTTCTTC
CASSEYSGGYNEQFF
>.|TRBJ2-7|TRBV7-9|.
TGTGCCAGCAGCTTGGACAGCTCCTACGAGCAGTACTTC
CASSLDSSYEQYF
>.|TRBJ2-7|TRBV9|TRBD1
TGTGCCAGCAGCGCGACCGCAGGGGGTCTCTCCTACGAGCAGTACTTC
CASSATAGGLSYEQYF